The next 18 T cell receptor beta chains were all read from a single sample in a study of OX40 agonist ivuxolimab in advanced cancers. The protocol was immunoSEQ multiplex PCR, while the TCRdb copy is restricted to in-frame clones and leaves out a portion. Altogether 25,000 to 30,000 clones are present, around four fifths being singletons, with the ten largest covering 11%. Here the sequenced sample was CD4+ or CD8+ T cells sorted from blood, taken in a trial of the OX40 agonist ivuxolimab. Receptors were obtained from an adult with an advanced solid tumor such as melanoma, head and neck, liver or kidney cancer.

Note on this clone: Different DNA sequences within this sample yield the same CDR3. V usage is TRBV19 and J usage is TRBJ1-1; weak D call: TRBD1 (6 bases). Germline V CDR1 and CDR2: LNHDA, SQIVND (reference sequence). Deletions cut 2 bases from V and 4 bases from J, with 11 bases between. This CDR3 contains 14 residues. Here the CDR3 reads CASSIRGGGTEAFF. The CDR3 DNA is TGTGCCAGTAGTATAAGGGGGGGAGGCACTGAAGCTTTCTTT.

The V and J genes are TRBV18 and TRBJ1-6; D is unresolved. Germline CDR1 and CDR2: KGHSH and LQKENI. The CDR3 sequence is 17 residues long. The germline V and J ends were trimmed by 1 base and 0 bases, with 10 bases remaining between them. In DNA, the CDR3 is TGTGCCAGCTCACCACAAAGAGAGAGCTCCTATAATTCACCCCTCCACTTT. Protein sequence: CASSPQRESSYNSPLHF.

J is TRBJ1-2 and V is TRBV6-5, with TRBD1 as a possible D gene (5 bases). The CDR3 consists of 13 residues. The germline V gene encodes CDR1 MNHEY and CDR2 SVGAGI. Trimming shortened V by 6 bases and J by 4 bases, and 12 bases separated the two germline ends. The CDR3 loop reads CASSRDDSYGYTF. The CDR3 bases are TGTGCCAGCAGCCGGGACGACTCCTATGGCTACACCTTC.

DNA for the CDR3: TGTGCCAGCAGTGTCACGGGGACCCTAGAGACCCAGTACTTC. Its protein is CASSVTGTLETQYF. The chain is built from TRBV6-1 and TRBJ2-5; D is possibly TRBD1 or TRBD2 (5 bases each). V was shortened by 4 bases and J by 4 bases, with 13 bases between the two germline ends. CDR3 length: 14 residues. CDR1 and CDR2 from the germline V gene are MNHNS and SASEGT.

This chain joins TRBV2 and TRBJ1-5; D is possibly TRBD1 (5 bases). Germline CDR1 is SNHLY and CDR2 is FYNNEI. The CDR3 extends over 15 amino acids. V was trimmed by 7 bases and J by 0 bases, leaving 13 bases between them. CDR3 amino acids: CASKATGNSNQPQHF. The CDR3 nucleotides read TGTGCCAGCAAAGCAACAGGTAATAGCAATCAGCCCCAGCATTTT.

This chain uses TRBV7-2 with TRBJ2-7; 8 nucleotides line up with TRBD1. V gave up 5 bases and J gave up 0 bases; unmatched junction bases: 6. Germline V gene data show CDR1 as SGHTA and CDR2 as FQGNSA. The CDR3 has 15 residues. The CDR3 loop reads CASSLPGQASYEQYF. The DNA for the CDR3 is TGTGCCAGCAGCCTACCGGGACAGGCCTCCTACGAGCAGTACTTC.

This clone was found once. The V call is TRBV7-8, the J call TRBJ2-1; 13 bases map to TRBD2. Germline CDR1 SGHVS, CDR2 FQNEAQ. The CDR3 spans 16 residues. V dropped 8 bases and J dropped 12; count of bases not matched to a gene: 16. The CDR3 nucleotides read TGTGCCAGCGCCGATTTACTAGCGGGGGGGAGTTTAGGGCAGTTCTTC. Amino acids: CASADLLAGGSLGQFF.

The chain uses TRBV5-5 and TRBJ2-1; D is unclear. Germline loops: CDR1 SGHKS, CDR2 YYEKEE (reference sequence). The CDR3 runs 15 residues. V was clipped by 0 bases and J by 0 bases, with 7 bases between them. CDR3 in amino acids: CASSLVVVSYNEQFF. Written as DNA, the CDR3 is TGTGCCAGCAGCTTGGTAGTAGTCTCCTACAATGAGCAGTTCTTC.

This chain's CDR3 is CASGRGGGTEAFF. The CDR3 region has the DNA TGTGCTAGTGGTCGGGGGGGCGGAACTGAAGCTTTCTTT. The chain employs TRBV12-5 and TRBJ1-1; weak D call: TRBD1 (6 bases). V was clipped by 5 bases and J by 5 bases, with 12 bases between them. CDR3 size: 13 residues. Germline V gene sequence: CDR1 LGHNT, CDR2 FRNRAP.

The rearrangement links TRBV5-4 to TRBJ1-5; D is unclear. V shed 0 bases and J shed 5 bases, with 15 bases lying between them. The CDR3 is 16 residues long. CDR1 and CDR2 (germline): SGHNT, YYREEE (reference sequence). CDR3 in amino acids: CASSLAGLMGDQPQHF. CDR3 nucleotide sequence: TGTGCCAGCAGCTTGGCCGGTCTCATGGGCGATCAGCCCCAGCATTTT.

The CDR3 sequence is CASSVGNSGVDNEQFF. The CDR3 DNA reads as TGTGCCAGCAGCGTAGGTAATAGCGGGGTGGACAATGAGCAGTTCTTC. The chain couples TRBV9 to TRBJ2-1; 8 positions match TRBD2. From germline, CDR1 is SGDLS and CDR2 YYNGEE. The CDR3 contains 16 residues. The V and J ends lost 0 bases and 5 bases, in that order; junction bases with no gene match: 7. Combining the CDR3 with reference TRBV9 and TRBJ2-1 gives the whole variable domain DSGVTQTPKHLITATGQRVTLRCSPRSGDLSVYWYQQSLDQGLQFLIQYYNGEERAKGNILERFSAQQFPDLHSELNLSSLELGDSALYFCASSVGNSGVDNEQFFGPGTRLTVL.

The rearrangement links TRBV9 to TRBJ2-1; 8 bases are shared with TRBD1. V shed 3 bases and J 2 bases; nucleotides not matched to a gene: 10. The CDR3 is 17 amino acids. CDR1 is SGDLS, CDR2 YYNGEE, per germline. The CDR3 nucleotides read TGTGCCAGCAGCGCAGGAGGGTCAGGGGGCCCCTACAATGAGCAGTTCTTC. This gives the protein CASSAGGSGGPYNEQFF.

This chain uses TRBV5-4 with TRBJ1-2; weak D call: TRBD1 (6 bases). CDR1 is SGHNT and CDR2 is YYREEE in the germline V gene (reference sequence). With 1 base removed from V and 6 bases from J, the gap between germline ends came to 16 bases. The CDR3 sequence is 15 residues long. The CDR3 DNA sequence: TGTGCCAGCAGCTTGACAGGGCGCACAAGTGATGGCTACACCTTC. This translates into CASSLTGRTSDGYTF. The variable domain in full, with the rest retrieved from reference TRBV5-4 and TRBJ1-2, is ETGVTQSPTHLIKTRGQQVTLRCSSQSGHNTVSWYQQALGQGPQFIFQYYREEENGRGNFPPRFSGLQFPNYSSELNVNALELDDSALYLCASSLTGRTSDGYTFGSGTRLTVV.

The gene calls are TRBV7-2 and TRBJ1-3; D not certain. The CDR3 contains 15 residues. Trimming shortened V by 1 base and J by 4 bases, and 11 bases separated the two germline ends. Germline CDR1 is SGHTA and CDR2 is FQGNSA. The CDR3 protein is CASSLVIGLGNTIYF. In DNA form, the CDR3 reads TGTGCCAGCAGCTTAGTTATAGGCTTAGGAAACACCATATATTTT.

V usage is TRBV6-5 and J usage is TRBJ2-2; the D is unclear. The CDR3 covers 13 residues. CDR1 MNHEY and CDR2 SVGAGI come from the germline V gene. Trimming took 6 bases from V and 10 from J, leaving 15 bases between them. CDR3 residues: CASRSGSLEELFF. The CDR3 DNA reads TGTGCCAGCAGGTCCGGGTCCTTGGAGGAGCTGTTTTTT.

The chain links TRBV5-4 to TRBJ1-2; D call uncertain. The CDR3 has 15 residues. Trimming removed 4 bases at V and 3 bases at J, with 16 bases between. The germline gives CDR1 SGHNT, CDR2 YYREEE (reference sequence). The CDR3 DNA is TGTGCCAGCAGCGGGAGTGAAGGGAACTACTATGGCTACACCTTC. It translates to CASSGSEGNYYGYTF.

Note on this clone: An end of the junction differs from the germline gene, which may be a read error. The V gene is TRBV14, the J gene TRBJ1-2; a weak D match, TRBD1 (5 bases). The CDR3 is 15 residues long. CDR1 SGHDN and CDR2 FVKESK come from the germline V gene. CDR3 DNA sequence: TGTGCCAGCAGCCAGGACCTCGGGACTAACTTTGGCTACACCTTC. It encodes CASSQDLGTNFGYTF.

This clone was recorded a few times. The chain employs TRBV5-4 and TRBJ2-7, with TRBD1 matching over 9 bases. From germline, CDR1 is SGHNT and CDR2 YYREEE (reference sequence). The CDR3 has 15 amino acids. Trimming at V came to 4 bases and at J to 4 bases, leaving 9 bases not matched to a gene. The DNA of the CDR3 is TGTGCCAGCAGCGCCCCGGGACAGGGCATGTACGAGCAGTACTTC. Protein: CASSAPGQGMYEQYF.